Many counts were recorded for the clone carrying this T cell receptor (beta chain). Its antigen is undetermined. The data originate from a study of T cells in Graves' hyperthyroidism and ophthalmopathy. The TCR beta CDR3 regions underwent amplification using RNA transcripts as the source. Initially, a first-round RT-PCR of the TCR CDR3 employed the HTBI primer set. One entry per CDR3 protein results from TCRdb running MiXCR on the multiplex PCR reads. Of around 700,000 distinct CDR3 sequences in the sample, 18% were seen once. The sample, blood from the first hyperthyroidism diagnosis, precedes any ophthalmopathy symptoms. From under 12 ml of fresh peripheral blood, PBMCs were isolated. Study-level findings and limits: Researchers found most expanded thyroid clonotypes above 0.001 in blood as well. In the analysis, a 13 V-J model separated ophthalmopathy from stable hyperthyroidism.

Trimming left V 5 bases short and J 5 bases short, with 13 bases between. The CDR3 is 13 amino acids. Germline lookup yields CDR1 DFQATT and CDR2 SNEGSKA (reference sequence). The clonotype was recovered from a woman aged 50 to 65 with Graves' hyperthyroidism that later progressed to Graves' ophthalmopathy. Input material: blood. The chain uses TRBV20-1 and TRBJ1-5, with D hard to call. The CDR3 region has the DNA TGCAGTGCTCCGGCGTCCGGGGATCAGCCCCAGCATTTT. Translation: CSAPASGDQPQHF.